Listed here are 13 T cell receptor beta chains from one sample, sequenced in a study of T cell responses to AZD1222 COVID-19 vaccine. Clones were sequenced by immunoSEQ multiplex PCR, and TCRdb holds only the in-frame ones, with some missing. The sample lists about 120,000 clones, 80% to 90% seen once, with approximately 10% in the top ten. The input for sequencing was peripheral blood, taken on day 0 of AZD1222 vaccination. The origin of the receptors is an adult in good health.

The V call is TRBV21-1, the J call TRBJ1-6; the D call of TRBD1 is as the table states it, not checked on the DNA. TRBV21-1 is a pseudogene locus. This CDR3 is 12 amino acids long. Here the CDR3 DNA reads TGTGCCAGCACCAAAACAAATTCACCCCTCCACTTT. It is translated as CASTKTNSPLHF.

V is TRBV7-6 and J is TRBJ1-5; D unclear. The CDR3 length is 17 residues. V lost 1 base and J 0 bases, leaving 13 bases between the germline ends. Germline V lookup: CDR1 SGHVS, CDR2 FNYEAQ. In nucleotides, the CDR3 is TGTGCCAGCAGCTTAGTAGCAGGACCGTATAGCAATCAGCCCCAGCATTTT. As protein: CASSLVAGPYSNQPQHF.

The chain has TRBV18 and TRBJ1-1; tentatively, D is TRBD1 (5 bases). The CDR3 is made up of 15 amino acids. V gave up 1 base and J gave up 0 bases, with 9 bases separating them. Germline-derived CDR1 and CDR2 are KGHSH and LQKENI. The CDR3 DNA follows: TGTGCCAGCTCACCACTGGACACTTTGAACACTGAAGCTTTCTTT. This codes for CASSPLDTLNTEAFF.

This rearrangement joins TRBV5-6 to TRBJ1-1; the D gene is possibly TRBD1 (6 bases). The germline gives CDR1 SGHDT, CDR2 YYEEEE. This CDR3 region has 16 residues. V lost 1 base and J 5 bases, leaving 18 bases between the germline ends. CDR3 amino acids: CASSLKWSTGWTEAFF. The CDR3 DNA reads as TGTGCCAGCAGCTTGAAATGGTCGACAGGATGGACTGAAGCTTTCTTT.

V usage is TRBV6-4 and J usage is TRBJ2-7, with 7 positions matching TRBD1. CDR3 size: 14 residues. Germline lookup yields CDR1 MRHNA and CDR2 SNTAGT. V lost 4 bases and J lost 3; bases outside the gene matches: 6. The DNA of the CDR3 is TGTGCCAGCAGTGCAGATAGGACAGGCTACGAGCAGTACTTC. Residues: CASSADRTGYEQYF.

CDR3: CASRSSGRGDTQYF. The DNA for the CDR3 is TGTGCCAGCAGAAGTAGCGGGAGGGGTGATACGCAGTATTTT. The chain joins TRBV25-1 to TRBJ2-3, with 11 positions matching TRBD2. V gave up 6 bases and J gave up 6 bases; unmatched junction bases: 5. CDR3 size: 14 residues. Germline V gene lookup returns CDR1 MGHDK and CDR2 SYGVNS.

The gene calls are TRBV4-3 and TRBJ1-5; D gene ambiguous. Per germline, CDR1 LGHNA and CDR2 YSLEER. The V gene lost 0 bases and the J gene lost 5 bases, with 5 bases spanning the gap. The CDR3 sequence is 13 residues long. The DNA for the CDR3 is TGCGCCAGCAGCCAAGAGGTGCATCAGCCCCAGCATTTT. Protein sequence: CASSQEVHQPQHF.

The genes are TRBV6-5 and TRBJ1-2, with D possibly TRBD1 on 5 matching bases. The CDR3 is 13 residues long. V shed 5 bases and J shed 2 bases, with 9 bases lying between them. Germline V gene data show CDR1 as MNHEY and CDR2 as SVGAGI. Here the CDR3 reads CASSIDRNYGYTF. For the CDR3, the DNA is TGTGCCAGCAGTATAGACAGAAACTATGGCTACACCTTC.

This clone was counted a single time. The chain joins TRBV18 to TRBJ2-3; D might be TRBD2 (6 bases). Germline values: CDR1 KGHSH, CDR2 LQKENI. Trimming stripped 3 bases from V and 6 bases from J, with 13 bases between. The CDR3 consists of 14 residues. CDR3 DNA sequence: TGTGCCAGCTCACCGCGGGACTCAAGGGATACGCAGTATTTT. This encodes CASSPRDSRDTQYF. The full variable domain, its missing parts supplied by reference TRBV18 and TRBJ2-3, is NAGVMQNPRHLVRRRGQEARLRCSPMKGHSHVYWYRQLPEEGLKFMVYLQKENIIDESGMPKERFSAEFPKEGPSILRIQQVVRGDSAAYFCASSPRDSRDTQYFGPGTRLTVL.

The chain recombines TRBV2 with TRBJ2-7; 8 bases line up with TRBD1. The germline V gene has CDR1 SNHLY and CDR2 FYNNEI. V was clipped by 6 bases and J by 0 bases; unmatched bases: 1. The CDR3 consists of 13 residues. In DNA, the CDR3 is TGTGCCAGCAGGACAGGGGTCTCCTACGAGCAGTACTTC. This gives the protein CASRTGVSYEQYF.

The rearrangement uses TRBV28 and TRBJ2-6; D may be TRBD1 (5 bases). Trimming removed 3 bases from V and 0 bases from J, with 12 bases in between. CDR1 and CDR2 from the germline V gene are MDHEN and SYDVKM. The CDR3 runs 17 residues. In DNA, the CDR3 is TGTGCCAGCAGTTTCGGTTTCAGGGCCTCTGGGGCCAACGTCCTGACTTTC. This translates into CASSFGFRASGANVLTF.

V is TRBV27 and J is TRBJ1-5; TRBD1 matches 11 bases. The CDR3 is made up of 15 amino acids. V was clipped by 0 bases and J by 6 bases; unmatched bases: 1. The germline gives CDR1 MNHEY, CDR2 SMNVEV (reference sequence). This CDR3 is CASSLSGTGGQPQHF. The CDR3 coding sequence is TGTGCCAGCAGTTTATCCGGGACAGGGGGTCAGCCCCAGCATTTT.

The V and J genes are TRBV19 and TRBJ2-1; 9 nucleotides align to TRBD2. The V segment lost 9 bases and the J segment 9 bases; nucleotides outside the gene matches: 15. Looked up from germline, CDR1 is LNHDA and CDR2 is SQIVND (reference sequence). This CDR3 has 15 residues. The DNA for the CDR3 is TGTGCCAGCACCAGTGGAGCGGGAGGTCATGTTGAGCAGTTCTTC. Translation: CASTSGAGGHVEQFF.